Here is one T cell receptor beta chain with its context. Its antigen is unknown. Per-base quality was not reported, and no clone a single base away is much larger than it. The same CDR3 arises from other DNA sequences in this sample as well. CD8 naive samples consisted of CD45RO-negative cells that were positively selected for CCR7, yielding a CD45RA+CCR7+ population without TemRA cells. The donors were healthy, HIV-negative adults with no recently reported acute infections or vaccinations. Only Caucasian adults living in Nashville, Tennessee, USA were represented among the donors. After blood collection by leukapheresis, PBMCs were isolated using Ficoll-Histopaque density gradient centrifugation and then cryopreserved in the vapor phase of liquid nitrogen. Analytical flow cytometry was used to check the purity and quantity of each magnetically sorted T cell population. From each sorted fraction, genomic DNA was isolated and quantified by UV absorbance on a Nanodrop 2000c.

This entry is derived from a study of shared clonotypes between healthy human individuals (TCRdb year 2020). For the wider study: The cohort included three men and two women between 18 and 49 years of age. Different laboratories and diverse techniques were used to prepare libraries and sequence TCR repertoires, to increase sequencing depth and limit assay-specific biases. For each donor, three plates each were used for CD4 naive and CD4 memory, two plates were used for CD8 naive, and one plate was used for CD8 memory. Leukapheresis yielded between about 0.85 and 10 billion PBMCs per donor. To estimate repertoire size and how much clonotypes are shared between individuals, the study performed deep sequencing of blood TCR repertoires from roughly five healthy adults. Here is what the overall study found, with its caveats: Even with the large sequencing depth, rarefaction of the sorted-subset datasets indicated that sequencing was incomplete. Naive subsets generally had larger estimated clonotype richness than memory subsets did. Higher generation probabilities were observed for clonotypes shared by all four sorted-subset donors than for non-shared clonotypes. The genetic and exposure-history diversity represented was limited by the small number of donors. Across a handful of donors, approximately 4.6% of naive CD4, 3.5% of naive CD8, 2% to 2.5% of memory CD4, and about 0.44% of memory CD8 clonotypes were shared. Pairwise subsampling indicated that sequencing depth was expected to affect the degree of clonotype sharing among donors. Sampling was limited to blood, and TCR repertoires in tissue likely differ from TCR repertoires in blood.

TCR CDR3 regions were amplified from genomic DNA by multiplex PCR using the deep immunoSEQ assay. Extracted genomic DNA from each cell subset was spread evenly across all wells of several immunoSEQ 96-well plates, with each plate serving as a replicate. For sorted subsets, roughly 200 ng of genomic DNA, equivalent to 25,000 to 35,000 T cell genomes, went into each replicate PCR. Purified libraries were quantified with a Qubit 3.0 fluorometer, sized on a Bioanalyzer 2100, and re-quantified with the KAPA Library Quantification kit. Each immunoSEQ 96-well plate was sequenced on its own single-read 150-cycle Illumina NextSeq 550 flow cell. As for the authors' bioinformatics: Because the immunoSEQ output included only junctional sequences and no quality scores, the filtering could not be the same as the filtering used for full-length reads. Sequences were annotated with PyIR, a Python wrapper for IgBLAST v1.9, using IMGT germline references to assign V/J genes and CDR3. Reads were removed for weak V/J assignments (E-value above 1e-6), missing CDR3, stop codons, out-of-frame junctions, or ambiguous translated residues. V3J clonotypes were defined as sequences sharing the same inferred V gene, J gene, and CDR3 amino acid sequence. Percentage overlap between repertoires was computed as shared unique clonotypes divided by the size of the smaller repertoire. Richness of each repertoire was evaluated using RTK rarefaction, the Chao1 estimator, and Recon v2.1 estimates of unobserved clonotypes. OLGA was used to compute generation probabilities for all TCRbeta clonotypes that the gDNA method yielded from several donors. TCRdb carries this immuneACCESS record with in-frame sequences only. Its versions omit some clonotypes, under half of them owing to an unresolved V gene in the studies checked, with the rest unexplained. D and trimming were read from the DNA, whereas the V and J calls and clone size are those reported in that table. Here the sample has about 2.1 million clones; 93% occur a single time. The ten largest clonotypes hold approximately 1.7% of the sample.

Material for sequencing was naive CD8+ T cells from PBMCs. Taken with the paper, the label for cell subset or site translates to: CD45RA+CCR7+. The sequence came from a young man in good health. Some clones in this sample may be carry-over from other donors' samples.

Read as DNA, the sequence is TGTGCCAGCAGCCCCCGTGGGCTTTATGGCTACACCTTC. Translation gives CASSPRGLYGYTF. In this chain, TRBV27 is recombined with TRBJ1-2, with an unclear D gene assignment. The germline ends are 13 bases apart after V is trimmed by 6 bases and J by 5 bases. The CDR3 starts with the cysteine, ends with the phenylalanine, and has 13 residues. The entry retains the CDR3 DNA only, 39 bases that are in frame from base 1. CDR1 and CDR2 are read off the germline V gene (reference sequence) as MNHEY and SMNVEV.